This paragraph reports one T cell receptor (beta chain). As yet, its antigen is unknown. The data belong to a study of cytomegalovirus exposure and HLA in healthy donors. The PCR made use of 60 Vbeta and 13 Jbeta primers. Generated by immunoSEQ multiplex PCR, the TCRdb table keeps only in-frame clones and is missing some. The data hold more than 90,000 clones, with approximately 60% observed a single time. V lost 6 bases and J 6 bases, leaving 15 bases between the germline ends. The CDR3 is 13 residues long. Germline lookup yields CDR1 KGHSH and CDR2 LQKENI. Broader study findings: Prior analysis indicated that the majority of TCR beta V segments exhibited productivity approximately 90% or approximately 30% of the time. The records held CMV serostatus as the only immune exposure information.

The chain carries TRBV18 and TRBJ2-7; no clear D gene. The specimen was PBMCs. This TCR was recovered from a woman aged 25 to 39 in good health and CMV-seronegative. CDR3 loop: CASSQNLEAEQYF. The DNA of the CDR3 is TGTGCCAGCTCTCAAAATCTAGAGGCCGAGCAGTACTTC.